The text below deals with one TCR beta chain. This entry belongs to a study of T cells in Graves' hyperthyroidism and ophthalmopathy. Study-level background: At the time of initial diagnosis and before any treatment, peripheral blood was collected.

Template material for amplifying TCR beta CDR3 regions consisted of RNA transcripts. The TCR CDR3 first-round RT-PCR relied on the HTBI primer set. TCRdb reanalysed the multiplex PCR reads using MiXCR and keeps one entry per CDR3 protein. The sample contains hundreds of thousands of distinct CDR3 sequences, over 35% of which appear only once. Trimming cost V 4 bases and J 7 bases, with 14 bases left between them. This CDR3 spans 12 amino acids. Looked up from germline, CDR1 is SQVTM and CDR2 is ANQGSEA. This sequence was found in a man aged 18 to 29 with Graves' hyperthyroidism. The sequenced sample was blood. The rearrangement links TRBV29-1 to TRBJ2-7; D is possibly TRBD1 (6 bases). The CDR3 sequence: CSVAPTRGEQYF. CDR3 DNA sequence: TGCAGCGTTGCGCCAACCAGGGGAGAGCAGTACTTC.